This T cell receptor (beta chain) was obtained from a study of shared clonotypes between healthy human individuals. As for the study in general: Aged 18 to 49, the donors were a couple of women and three men.

V was clipped by 2 bases and J by 0 bases, with 9 bases between them. This CDR3 comprises 15 residues. The V gene's germline CDR1 is SGHTA and CDR2 FQGNSA. The assay used deep level. Template for every sorted-subset replicate PCR totaled roughly 200 ng DNA, roughly 30,000 T cell genomes. Profiled with immunoSEQ multiplex PCR; TCRdb holds only in-frame clones, not every one. The table records roughly 2,500,000 clones, 93% of them present only once. Naive CD4+ cells were CD45RA-selected; the remaining cells were memory. The clonotype was recovered from a man aged 18 to 30 in good health. Some clones in this sample may be carry-over from other donors' samples. Sample: naive CD4+ T cells from PBMCs. The subset was: CD45RA+ positively selected. The chain recombines TRBV7-2 with TRBJ2-3, with D maybe TRBD1 (5 bases). CDR3 sequence: CASSLQGYSTDTQYF. DNA of the CDR3: TGTGCCAGCAGCTTACAGGGTTACAGCACAGATACGCAGTATTTT.